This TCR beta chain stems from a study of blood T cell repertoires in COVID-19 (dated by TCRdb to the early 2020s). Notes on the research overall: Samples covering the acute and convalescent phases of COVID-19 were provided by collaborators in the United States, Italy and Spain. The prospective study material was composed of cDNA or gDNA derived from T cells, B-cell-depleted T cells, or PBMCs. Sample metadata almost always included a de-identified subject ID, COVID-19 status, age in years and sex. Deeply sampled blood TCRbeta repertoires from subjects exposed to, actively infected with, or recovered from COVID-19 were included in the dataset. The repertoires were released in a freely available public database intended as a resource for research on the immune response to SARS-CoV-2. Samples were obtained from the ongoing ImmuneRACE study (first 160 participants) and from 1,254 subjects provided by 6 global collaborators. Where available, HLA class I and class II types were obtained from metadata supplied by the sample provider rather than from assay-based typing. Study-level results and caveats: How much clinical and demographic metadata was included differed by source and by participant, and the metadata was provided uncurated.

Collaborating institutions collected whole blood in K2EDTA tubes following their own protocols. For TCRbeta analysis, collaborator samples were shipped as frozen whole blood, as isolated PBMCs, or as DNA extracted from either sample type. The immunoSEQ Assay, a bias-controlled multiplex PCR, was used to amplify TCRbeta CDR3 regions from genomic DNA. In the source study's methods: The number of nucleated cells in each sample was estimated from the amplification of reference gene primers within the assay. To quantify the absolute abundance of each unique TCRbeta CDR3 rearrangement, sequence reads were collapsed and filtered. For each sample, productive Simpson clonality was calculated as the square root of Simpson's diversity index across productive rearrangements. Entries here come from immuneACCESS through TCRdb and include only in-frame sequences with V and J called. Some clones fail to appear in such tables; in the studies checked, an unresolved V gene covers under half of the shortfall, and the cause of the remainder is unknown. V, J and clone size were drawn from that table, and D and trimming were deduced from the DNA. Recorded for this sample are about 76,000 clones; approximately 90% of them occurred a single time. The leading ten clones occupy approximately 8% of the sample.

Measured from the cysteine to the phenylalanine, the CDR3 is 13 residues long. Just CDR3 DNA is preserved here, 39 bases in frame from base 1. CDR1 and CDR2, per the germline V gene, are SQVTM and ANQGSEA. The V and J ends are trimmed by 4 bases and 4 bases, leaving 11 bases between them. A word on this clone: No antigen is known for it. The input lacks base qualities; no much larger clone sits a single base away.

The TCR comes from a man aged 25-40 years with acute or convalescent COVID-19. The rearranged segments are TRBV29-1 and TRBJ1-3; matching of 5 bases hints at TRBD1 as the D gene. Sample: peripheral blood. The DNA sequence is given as TGCAGCGTTGCAGGGCTGAGGGGAAACACCATATATTTT. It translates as CSVAGLRGNTIYF.